This passage covers 2 T cell receptor beta chains from one sample sequenced in a study of cytomegalovirus exposure and HLA in healthy donors. The PCR ran on 60 Vbeta and 13 Jbeta primers. Clones were read by immunoSEQ multiplex PCR, and TCRdb kept only the in-frame ones, dropping some. The sample has approximately 110,000 clones; approximately 79% are singletons. Specimen: PBMCs. These receptor sequences come from a woman in her thirties or forties in good health and CMV-seronegative.

This clone was counted only a few times. The chain employs TRBV7-2 and TRBJ2-5, with 7 positions matching TRBD2. With V trimmed by 1 base and J by 2 bases, 7 bases remained unmatched. The CDR3 loop spans 16 amino acids. Germline CDR1 is SGHTA and CDR2 is FQGNSA. The CDR3: CASSLDLASGQETQYF. CDR3 in DNA: TGTGCCAGCAGCTTAGATCTAGCTAGCGGTCAAGAGACCCAGTACTTC.

This clone was recorded a few times. The chain has TRBV5-6 and TRBJ1-5, with a tentative D call TRBD1 (6 bases). Trimming pared 0 bases from V and 2 bases from J, leaving 12 bases between. This CDR3 is built from 16 residues. The germline V gene has CDR1 SGHDT and CDR2 YYEEEE. The CDR3 here is CASSLEGGERNQPQHF. In DNA, the CDR3 is TGTGCCAGCAGCTTGGAAGGGGGAGAACGCAATCAGCCCCAGCATTTT.